This T cell receptor (beta chain) stems from a study of shared clonotypes between healthy human individuals. Study in general: CD4 naive and CD4 memory each took three plates per donor, while CD8 naive took two and CD8 memory one. Study-wide results and caveats: It was expected that sequencing depth would affect clonotype sharing among donors. It was only blood that was sampled, and tissue repertoires likely differ.

Clones were sequenced by immunoSEQ multiplex PCR, and TCRdb holds only the in-frame ones, with some missing. The sample lists 2 million to 3 million clones; approximately 94% were seen once. Per germline, CDR1 SGHAT and CDR2 FQNNGV. The V and J ends lost 8 bases and 3 bases respectively, with 16 bases between them. The length of the CDR3 is 15 residues. In the CD4+ fraction, cells were divided into CD45RA+ naive and CD45RA-negative memory subsets. In the case of this clone: Antigen: not known.

The sequencing input was naive CD4+ T cells from PBMCs. Described subset: CD45RA+ positively selected. The chain is built from TRBV11-2 and TRBJ1-4, with D possibly TRBD1 on 5 matching bases. This TCR was recovered from a man aged 18 to 35 in good health. Some clones in this sample may be carry-over from other donors' samples. In nucleotides, the CDR3 is TGTGCCAGCCGTTCTAGGGACGGGGCTAATGAAAAACTGTTTTTT. As protein: CASRSRDGANEKLFF.